This T cell receptor (beta chain) was profiled in a study of response to subunit inactivated influenza vaccine. TCRdb independently ran MiXCR on the RT-PCR reads; one entry per CDR3 protein. Among about 540,000 distinct CDR3 sequences listed, approximately 24% were seen once. Germline V gives CDR1 LGHNA, CDR2 YSLEER. The CDR3 is 14 amino acids. In this sample, this clonotype turned up many times. Germline and junction disagree at one end, which may indicate a read error. These sequences were also reported in another study, on T cells expressing NK-cell markers. From that report: TCR beta libraries carry UMIs added by 5'RACE template switching. Among the eight sequenced donors, seven tested HCMV-seropositive and one tested seronegative. HCMV specificity of the expanded NKG2C+ T cell clones stayed unclear.

The sequence was collected from a middle-aged man who received an inactivated influenza vaccine. The chain joins TRBV4-3 to TRBJ2-3; D gene unclear. The input for sequencing was CD4+ T cells sorted from PBMCs, taken roughly 13 days after vaccination. CDR3 amino acids: CASSQDIRTDTQYF. The CDR3 bases are TGTGCCAGCAGTCAGGATATTCGCACAGATACGCAGTATTTT.